This T cell receptor beta chain was documented in a study of CD8 T cell repertoires and HIV-1 epitope variants. For the study at large: Controls were a CMV, EBV and flu peptide pool, Ebola AY9 negative control, and no-peptide well. 1M T cells were kept uncultured as a baseline. Study-level findings and limits: Roughly nine antigen-specific TCR beta clonotypes were found; over 5 seemed cross-reactive to variants. The TAALDMSHF plasma variant had no responses, unlike KF9 (about five clonotypes) and HW9 (one).

The germline V and J ends were trimmed by 5 bases and 5 bases, with 13 bases remaining between them. Germline V lookup: CDR1 SGHDT, CDR2 YYEEEE. The length of the CDR3 is 13 residues. Sequencing used immunoSEQ multiplex PCR; TCRdb keeps in-frame clones, though not all of them. Of roughly 4,900 clones in the sample, about 70% were seen once. As to this clone: No antigen is known for it.

V usage is TRBV5-6 and J usage is TRBJ1-1, with D maybe TRBD1 (6 bases). The sample was cultured CD8+ T cells derived from PBMCs. This receptor was taken from a male donor with HIV. CDR3 sequence (DNA): TGTGCCAGCAGGGAGCAAGGGGGTACTGAAGCTTTCTTT. Translation gives CASREQGGTEAFF.